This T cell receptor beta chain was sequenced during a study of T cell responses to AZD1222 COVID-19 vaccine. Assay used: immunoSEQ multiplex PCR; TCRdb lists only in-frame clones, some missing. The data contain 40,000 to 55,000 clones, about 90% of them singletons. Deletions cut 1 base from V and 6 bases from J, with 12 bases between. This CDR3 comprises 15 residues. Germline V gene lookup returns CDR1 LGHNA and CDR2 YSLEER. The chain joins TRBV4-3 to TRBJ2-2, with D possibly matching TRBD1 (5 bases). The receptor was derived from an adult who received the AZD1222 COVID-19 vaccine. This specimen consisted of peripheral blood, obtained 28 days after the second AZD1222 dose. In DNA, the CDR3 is TGCGCCAGCAGCCAAGGCCAGGGTTACGCCGGGGAGCTGTTTTTT. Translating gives CASSQGQGYAGELFF.